This record concerns one TCR beta chain sequence. This clonotype was seen a few times. What antigen it recognizes has not been identified. Nothing much larger sits one base from this clone, and base qualities are not available. The germline V gene provides CDR1 SGHRS and CDR2 YFSETQ. The germline V and J ends show losses of 0 bases and 3 bases respectively, and no gene match explains 7 bases of the junction. Measured from the cysteine to the phenylalanine, the CDR3 is 17 residues long. Of all the DNA, just the CDR3 is kept, 51 bases in frame from base 1. The treatment or condition label for this specimen denotes: allogeneic hematopoietic cell transplantation with graft depleted of TCRalphabeta T cells and CD19 B cells. Transplant recipients were children who received TCRalphabeta/CD19-depleted allogeneic hematopoietic cell grafts. This specimen comes from a study of T-cell reconstitution after alpha-beta-depleted transplantation in children (dated by TCRdb to 2016 to 2017). Some background on the complete study: Using TCR repertoire profiling, the study followed T-cell immune reconstitution in a quantitative way in children after TCRalphabeta/CD19-depleted allogeneic hematopoietic cell transplantation.

Libraries were prepared through PCR. TCRdb records Illumina HiSeq 2500 as the sequencer. TCR libraries were prepared with molecular barcoding, using unique molecular identifiers to normalize TCRbeta repertoire quantification. TCRdb applied fastp at Q25 and MiXCR to the public reads, then kept only in-frame beta chains. Each CDR3 protein gets just one entry, which takes the most common genes and DNA from the rows behind it. A total of a few hundred thousand distinct CDR3 sequences appear in this sample, more than 20% of them only once. Just over 35% of the sample lies in the top ten. What the study reported, not specific to this receptor: The frequencies of hyperexpanded clones fell over the following months, and after one year, T-cell counts and TCRbeta diversity were mostly attributed to newly produced T cells. In some patients, high TCRbeta diversity at day 60 was attributed to recipient T cells and intrathymic progenitors that had survived conditioning. About two months after transplant, the apparently early recovery of alphabetaT-cell counts reportedly depended on just several hundred clones that had expanded rapidly and came from non-depleted graft cells.

This receptor was obtained from a boy less than two years old with Wiskott-Aldrich syndrome, due to receive a stem cell transplant. The sample was PBMCs, taken before TCRalphabeta/CD19-depleted stem cell transplant. The V and J genes are TRBV5-1 and TRBJ2-7; 12 of the junction bases match TRBD2. CDR3 loop: CASSLARTSGAYYEQYF. In nucleotides, the sequence is TGCGCCAGCAGCTTGGCCCGGACTAGCGGGGCCTACTACGAGCAGTACTTC.